The table lists the clone carrying this T cell receptor beta chain with many counts. The data were taken from a study of spatial heterogeneity in lung cancer. Study in general: For the average unique TCR and UMI combination, more than eight occurrences appeared in raw reads.

TCRdb processed the 5' RACE reads anew with MiXCR; each CDR3 protein has one entry. The data show 20,000 to 25,000 distinct CDR3 sequences, with around 5.8% seen just once and approximately 35% held by the top ten. The length of the CDR3 is 16 residues. CDR1 is SGHVS and CDR2 is FNYEAQ in the germline V gene. V was cut by 0 bases and J by 4 bases, with 14 bases left in between. Time point given: sample taken at primary tumor resection. Unsorted whole RNA samples from tumor, nontumor lung or frozen PBMC were sequenced. Material: PBMCs, obtained at surgery. This TCR came from a male donor with early-stage non-small cell lung cancer. V is TRBV7-6 and J is TRBJ2-3, with TRBD1 as a possible D gene (5 bases). The CDR3 protein is CASSLATYLGADTQYF. The CDR3 nucleotides read TGTGCCAGCAGCTTAGCAACTTACCTAGGGGCAGATACGCAGTATTTT.